Listed below are T cell receptor beta chains from one sample, sequenced in a study of breast tumors, draining lymph nodes, adjacent tissues. TCRdb re-analysed the multiplex PCR reads in MiXCR, keeping a single row per CDR3 protein. Among over 200,000 distinct CDR3 sequences listed, about 34% were seen once. Material for sequencing was axillary lymph node tissue. Receptor source: a female donor with breast cancer. Some clones in this sample may be carry-over from other donors' samples. CDR3s include the opening cysteine and the closing phenylalanine or tryptophan. A D gene is named only where the DNA matches it firmly. Rows give clone size only sometimes, using once, few, many, or a class for an expanded clone.

v_gene,j_gene,d_gene,abundance,CDR3nt,CDR3aa
TRBV2,TRBJ2-3,TRBD2,many,TGTGCCAGCAGTGAAGTCCCAACTAGCGCAAACACAGATACGCAGTATTTT,CASSEVPTSANTDTQYF
TRBV7-9,TRBJ1-1,.,many,TGTGCCAGCAACACCGGGGGGGTTGAAGCTTTCTTT,CASNTGGVEAFF
TRBV15,TRBJ1-1,.,many,TGTGCCACCAGCAGCAGGGGAGGGAACACTGAAGCTTTCTTT,CATSSRGGNTEAFF
TRBV28,TRBJ2-1,TRBD2,.,TGTGCCAGCAGTTCCCAACGGACTAGCGCATGGAACAATGAGCAGTTCTTC,CASSSQRTSAWNNEQFF
TRBV7-2,TRBJ2-6,TRBD1,.,TGTGCCAGCAGCTCAATGACAGGGGGCAGTGGGGCCAACGTCCTGACTTTC,CASSSMTGGSGANVLTF
TRBV7-3,TRBJ2-7,.,many,TGTGCCAGCAGCCCTGACGGGGGCTCCTACGAGCAGTACTTC,CASSPDGGSYEQYF
TRBV14,TRBJ1-6,.,many,TGTGCCAGCAGCCAAGATTATGGGAATTCACCCCTCCACTTT,CASSQDYGNSPLHF
TRBV5-1,TRBJ2-2,TRBD1,many,TGCGCCAGCAGCTTGGCGGGACAGAGGACCGGGGAGCTGTTTTTT,CASSLAGQRTGELFF
TRBV20-1,TRBJ2-4,TRBD2,.,TGCAGTGCTAGAGACAGAGTGGGAGGGCTAAACATTCAGTACTTC,CSARDRVGGLNIQYF
TRBV6-6,TRBJ2-2,.,many,TGTGCCAGCACCCTCGGGACATCCACCGGGGAGCTGTTTTTT,CASTLGTSTGELFF
TRBV6-1,TRBJ1-5,.,many,TGTGCCAGCAGAGCGGGCCCAAATCAGCCCCAGCATTTT,CASRAGPNQPQHF
TRBV5-1,TRBJ1-3,.,many,TGCGCCAGCAGCTTGATACCGGGGCGGCTAACTGGAAACACCATATATTTT,CASSLIPGRLTGNTIYF
TRBV30,TRBJ2-1,.,many,TGTGCCTGGACGATTGGGAATGAGCAGTTCTTC,CAWTIGNEQFF
TRBV11-2,TRBJ2-1,TRBD1,many,TGTGCCAGCAGCCCCAGAAGGGGGCGGTACAATGAGCAGTTCTTC,CASSPRRGRYNEQFF
TRBV20-1,TRBJ1-4,.,.,TGCAGTGCTAGATGGGGTGGGGCTCACGAAAAACTGTTTTTT,CSARWGGAHEKLFF
TRBV11-1,TRBJ2-3,TRBD2,many,TGTGCCAGCAGCTTATTGCTAGCGGGGAACACAGATACGCAGTATTTT,CASSLLLAGNTDTQYF
TRBV6-6,TRBJ1-3,TRBD1,many,TGTGCCAGCAGTACGGGACAGGTCTCTGGAAACACCATATATTTT,CASSTGQVSGNTIYF
TRBV7-8,TRBJ1-4,TRBD1,.,TGTGCCAGCAGCACGAGACAGGGTTCGTCGGAAAAACTGTTTTTT,CASSTRQGSSEKLFF
TRBV6-1,TRBJ2-1,TRBD2,many,TGTGCCAGCAATCCGGGACTAGCGGGAACGGATGAGCAGTTCTTC,CASNPGLAGTDEQFF
TRBV5-1,TRBJ1-2,.,many,TGCGCCAGCAGCGAACGGACGGGGGGGACCGTCAACTATGGCTACACCTTC,CASSERTGGTVNYGYTF
TRBV2,TRBJ1-5,.,.,TGTGCTGGGGGGGGACGGACTAGCAATCAGCCCCAGCATTTT,CAGGGRTSNQPQHF
TRBV4-3,TRBJ2-3,TRBD1,many,TGCGCCAGCAGCCAAGGGGGTAGGGGGCCGTTGGCAGATACGCAGTATTTT,CASSQGGRGPLADTQYF
TRBV12-3/TRBV12-4,TRBJ1-5,.,few,TGTGCCAGCAGCCAAGGGGACGGGCAGCCCCAGCATTTT,CASSQGDGQPQHF
TRBV6-6,TRBJ2-1,.,few,TGTGCCAGCAGTCACTCCCCTTCCGGGACACGCACCAATGAGCAGTTCTTC,CASSHSPSGTRTNEQFF
TRBV6-6,TRBJ2-5,.,many,TGTGCCAGCAGTTTCGCGGAGATTCGGGAGACCCAGTACTTC,CASSFAEIRETQYF
TRBV6-1,TRBJ1-5,.,.,TGTGCCAGCATTGAACGAGGCAATAGCAATCAGCCCCAGCATTTT,CASIERGNSNQPQHF
TRBV20-1,TRBJ2-3,.,many,TGCAGTGCTAGAGATCCGAGCGGGCGGAGGGGAGATACGCAGTATTTT,CSARDPSGRRGDTQYF
TRBV20-1,TRBJ1-2,.,.,TGCAGTGCTAGAGACAGGGATAACTATGGCTACACCTTC,CSARDRDNYGYTF
TRBV7-2,TRBJ2-3,.,many,TGTGCCAGCAGCTTTAGGAGGGGCTTCACAGATACGCAGTATTTT,CASSFRRGFTDTQYF
TRBV5-1,TRBJ2-2,TRBD2,many,TGCGCCAGCAGCTTGGCGCTAGCGGGGAACACCGGGGAGCTGTTTTTT,CASSLALAGNTGELFF